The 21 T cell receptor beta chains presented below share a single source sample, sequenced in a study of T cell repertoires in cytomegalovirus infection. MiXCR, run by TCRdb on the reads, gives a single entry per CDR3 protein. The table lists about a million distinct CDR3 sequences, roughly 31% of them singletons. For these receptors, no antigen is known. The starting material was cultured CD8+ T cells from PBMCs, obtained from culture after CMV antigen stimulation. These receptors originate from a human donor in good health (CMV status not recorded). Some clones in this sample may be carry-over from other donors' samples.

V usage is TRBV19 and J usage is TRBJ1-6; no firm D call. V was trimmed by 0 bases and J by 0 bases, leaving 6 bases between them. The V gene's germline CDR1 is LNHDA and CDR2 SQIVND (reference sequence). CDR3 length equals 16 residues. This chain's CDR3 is CASSIDHSSYNSPLHF. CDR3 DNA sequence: TGTGCCAGTAGTATAGATCACAGCTCCTATAATTCACCCCTCCACTTT.

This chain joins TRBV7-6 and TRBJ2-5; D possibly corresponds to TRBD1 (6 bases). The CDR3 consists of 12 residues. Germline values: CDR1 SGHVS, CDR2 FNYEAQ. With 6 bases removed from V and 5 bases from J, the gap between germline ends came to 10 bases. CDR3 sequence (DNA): TGTGCCAGCAGATTTACAGGGGAGACCCAGTACTTC. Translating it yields CASRFTGETQYF.

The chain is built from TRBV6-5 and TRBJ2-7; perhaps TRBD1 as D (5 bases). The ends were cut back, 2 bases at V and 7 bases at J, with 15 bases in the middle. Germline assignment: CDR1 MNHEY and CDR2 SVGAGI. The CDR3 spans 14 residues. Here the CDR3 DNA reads TGTGCCAGCAGTTACGGGGCAGGACCCCTGGAGCAGTACTTC. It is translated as CASSYGAGPLEQYF.

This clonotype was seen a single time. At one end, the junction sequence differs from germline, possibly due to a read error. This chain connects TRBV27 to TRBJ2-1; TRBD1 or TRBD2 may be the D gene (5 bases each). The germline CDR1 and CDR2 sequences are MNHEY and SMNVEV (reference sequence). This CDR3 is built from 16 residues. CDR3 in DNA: TGTGCCAACAGTTTAGGGACGGGACCCGGGTACAATGAGCAGTTCTTC. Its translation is CANSLGTGPGYNEQFF.

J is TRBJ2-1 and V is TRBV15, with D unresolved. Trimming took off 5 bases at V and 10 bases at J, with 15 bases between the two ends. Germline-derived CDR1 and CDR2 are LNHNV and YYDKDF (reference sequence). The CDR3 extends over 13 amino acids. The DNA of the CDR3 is TGTGCCACCAGCCCTGGACGTACTGACGAGCAGTTCTTC. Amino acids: CATSPGRTDEQFF.

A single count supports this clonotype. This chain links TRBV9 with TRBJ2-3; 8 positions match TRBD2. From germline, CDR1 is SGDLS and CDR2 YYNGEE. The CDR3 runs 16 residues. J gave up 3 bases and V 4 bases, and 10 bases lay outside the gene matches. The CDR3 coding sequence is TGTGCCAGCAGCCGCTATAGCGGGGAGCGGACAGATACGCAGTATTTT. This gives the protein CASSRYSGERTDTQYF.

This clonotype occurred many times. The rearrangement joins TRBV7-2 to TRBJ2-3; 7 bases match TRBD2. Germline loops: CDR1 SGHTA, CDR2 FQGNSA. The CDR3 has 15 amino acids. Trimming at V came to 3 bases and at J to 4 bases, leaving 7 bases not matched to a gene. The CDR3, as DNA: TGTGCCAGCAGCTTCGGGACTATTATTTCAGATACGCAGTATTTT. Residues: CASSFGTIISDTQYF.

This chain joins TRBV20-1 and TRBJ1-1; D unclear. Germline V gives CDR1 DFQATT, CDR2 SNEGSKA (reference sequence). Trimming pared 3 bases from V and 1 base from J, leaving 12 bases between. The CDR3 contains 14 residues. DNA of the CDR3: TGCAGTGCTAGTGGTGTGTTCGGGAACACTGAAGCTTTCTTT. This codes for CSASGVFGNTEAFF.

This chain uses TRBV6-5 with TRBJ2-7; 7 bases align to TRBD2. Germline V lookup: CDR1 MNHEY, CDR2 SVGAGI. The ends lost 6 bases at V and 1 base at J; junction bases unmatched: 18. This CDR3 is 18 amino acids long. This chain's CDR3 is CASSPLGGSQGLSYEQYV. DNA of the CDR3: TGTGCCAGCAGCCCACTGGGCGGGAGCCAGGGATTATCCTACGAGCAGTACGTC.

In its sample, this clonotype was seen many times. The DNA for the CDR3 is TGTGCCAGCAGCCCCCGGACTGATTACAATGAGCAGTTCTTC. Amino acids: CASSPRTDYNEQFF. The chain links TRBV7-8 to TRBJ2-1, with D possibly being TRBD2 (5 bases). The germline gives CDR1 SGHVS, CDR2 FQNEAQ. V gave up 5 bases and J gave up 4 bases, with 12 bases separating them. CDR3 length: 14 amino acids.

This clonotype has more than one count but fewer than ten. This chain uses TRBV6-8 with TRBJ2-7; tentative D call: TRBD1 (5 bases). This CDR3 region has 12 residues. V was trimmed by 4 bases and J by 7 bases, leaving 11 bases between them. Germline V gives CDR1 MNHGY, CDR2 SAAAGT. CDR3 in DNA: TGTGCCAGCAGTTCAGGGTTCTGGGAGCAGTACGTC. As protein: CASSSGFWEQYV.

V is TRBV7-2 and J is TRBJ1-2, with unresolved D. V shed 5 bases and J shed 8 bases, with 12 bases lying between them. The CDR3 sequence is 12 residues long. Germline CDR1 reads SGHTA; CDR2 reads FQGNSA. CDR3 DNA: TGTGCCAGCAGCCCAAGCGGCGGCGGCTACACCTTC. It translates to CASSPSGGGYTF. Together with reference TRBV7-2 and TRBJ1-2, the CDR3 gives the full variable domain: GAGVSQSPSNKVTEKGKDVELRCDPISGHTALYWYRQSLGQGLEFLIYFQGNSAPDKSGLPSDRFSAERTGGSVSTLTIQRTQQEDSAVYLCASSPSGGGYTFGSGTRLTVV.

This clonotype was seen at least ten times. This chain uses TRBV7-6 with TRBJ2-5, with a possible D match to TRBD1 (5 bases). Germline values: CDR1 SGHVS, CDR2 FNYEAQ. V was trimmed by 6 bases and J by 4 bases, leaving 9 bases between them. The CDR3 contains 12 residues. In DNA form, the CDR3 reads TGTGCCAGCAGTCGCGACAGAGAGACCCAGTACTTC. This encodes CASSRDRETQYF.

Here the CDR3 DNA reads TGTGCCAGCAGTCCCGGGCGGGGGGTTAGGACCGGGGAGCTGTTTTTT. Its protein product is CASSPGRGVRTGELFF. The rearrangement links TRBV11-2 to TRBJ2-2, with TRBD2 identical over 8 bases. The CDR3 is 16 residues long. Trimming removed 6 bases from V and 5 bases from J; junction bases left unmatched: 11. Germline V lookup: CDR1 SGHAT, CDR2 FQNNGV.

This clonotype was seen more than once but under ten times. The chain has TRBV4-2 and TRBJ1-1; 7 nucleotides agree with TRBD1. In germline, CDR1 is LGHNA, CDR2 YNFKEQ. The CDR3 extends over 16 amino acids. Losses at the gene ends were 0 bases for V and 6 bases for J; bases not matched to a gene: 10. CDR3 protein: CASSQEDRVYFPEAFF. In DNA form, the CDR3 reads TGTGCCAGCAGCCAAGAAGACAGGGTATATTTCCCTGAAGCTTTCTTT.

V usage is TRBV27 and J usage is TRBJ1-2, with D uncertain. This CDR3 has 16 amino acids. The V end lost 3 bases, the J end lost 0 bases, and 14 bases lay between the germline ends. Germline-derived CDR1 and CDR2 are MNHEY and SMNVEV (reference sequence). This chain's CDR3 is CASSFYPAEANYGYTF. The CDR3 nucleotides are TGTGCCAGCAGTTTTTACCCGGCAGAGGCTAACTATGGCTACACCTTC.

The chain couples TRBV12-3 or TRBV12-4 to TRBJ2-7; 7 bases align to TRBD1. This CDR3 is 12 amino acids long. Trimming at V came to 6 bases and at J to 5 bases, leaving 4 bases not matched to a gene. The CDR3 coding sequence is TGTGCCAGCAGGCCCGACAGGGACGAGCAGTACTTC. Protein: CASRPDRDEQYF.

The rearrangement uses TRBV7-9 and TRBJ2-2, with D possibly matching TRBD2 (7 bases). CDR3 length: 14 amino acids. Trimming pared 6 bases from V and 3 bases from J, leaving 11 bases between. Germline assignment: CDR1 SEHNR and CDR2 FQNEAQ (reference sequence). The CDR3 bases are TGTGCCAGCAGTCCCGGGGGGCACACCGGGGAGCTGTTTTTT. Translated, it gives CASSPGGHTGELFF. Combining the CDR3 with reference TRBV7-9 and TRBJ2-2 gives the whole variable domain DTGVSQNPRHKITKRGQNVTFRCDPISEHNRLYWYRQTLGQGPEFLTYFQNEAQLEKSRLLSDRFSAERPKGSFSTLEIQRTEQGDSAMYLCASSPGGHTGELFFGEGSRLTVL.

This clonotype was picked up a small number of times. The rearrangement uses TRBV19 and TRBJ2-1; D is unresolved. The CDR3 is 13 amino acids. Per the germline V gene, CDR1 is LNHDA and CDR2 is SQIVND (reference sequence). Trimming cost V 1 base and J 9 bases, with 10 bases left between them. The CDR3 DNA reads TGTGCCAGTAGTATAGGGTCCCCCGGTGAGCAGTTCTTC. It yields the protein CASSIGSPGEQFF.

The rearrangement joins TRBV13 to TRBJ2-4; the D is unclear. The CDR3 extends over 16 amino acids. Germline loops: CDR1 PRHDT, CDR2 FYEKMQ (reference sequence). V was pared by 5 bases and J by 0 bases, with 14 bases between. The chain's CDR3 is CASSIFMGLAKNIQYF. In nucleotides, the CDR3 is TGTGCCAGCAGCATCTTCATGGGGTTAGCCAAAAACATTCAGTACTTC.

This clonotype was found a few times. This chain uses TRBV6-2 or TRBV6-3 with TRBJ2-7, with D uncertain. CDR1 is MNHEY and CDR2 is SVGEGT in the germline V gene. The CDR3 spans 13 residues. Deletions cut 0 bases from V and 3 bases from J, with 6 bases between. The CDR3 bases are TGTGCCAGCAGTTACTCGGTTTACTACGAGCAGTACGTC. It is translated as CASSYSVYYEQYV.